These T cell receptor beta chains were read from a single sample in a study of T-cell reconstitution after alpha-beta-depleted transplantation in children. TCRdb passed the PCR reads through MiXCR, listing each CDR3 protein once. The data contain a few hundred thousand distinct CDR3 sequences, around 9.7% of them singletons. This specimen was PBMCs from the stem cell graft donor, taken from the stem cell graft. These receptors came from a human donor who donated a stem cell graft to a child with SCID. Both conserved end residues are part of each CDR3. The order of the fields is J gene, V gene, CDR3 protein.

j_gene: TRBJ1-5
v_gene: TRBV7-8
CDR3aa: CASSLDLHSNQPQHF

j_gene: TRBJ1-3
v_gene: TRBV28
CDR3aa: CASSEGTAGGNTIYF

j_gene: TRBJ2-2
v_gene: TRBV5-1
CDR3aa: CASTIAYPNTGELFF

j_gene: TRBJ1-5
v_gene: TRBV7-2
CDR3aa: CASAPQWDQPQHF

j_gene: TRBJ2-1
v_gene: TRBV12-3/TRBV12-4
CDR3aa: CASSYDGQGHNEQFF

j_gene: TRBJ2-7
v_gene: TRBV5-1
CDR3aa: CASSYAPSGMGSYEQYF

j_gene: TRBJ2-2
v_gene: TRBV6-5
CDR3aa: CASSHRAGELFF

j_gene: TRBJ2-1
v_gene: TRBV7-9
CDR3aa: CASSLGTGLSNEQFF

j_gene: TRBJ2-5
v_gene: TRBV7-8
CDR3aa: CASSLVASSNWETQYF

j_gene: TRBJ2-3
v_gene: TRBV7-2
CDR3aa: CASSLSSRRGADTQYF

j_gene: TRBJ2-1
v_gene: TRBV20-1
CDR3aa: CSASGDLGRNEQFF

j_gene: TRBJ2-1
v_gene: TRBV9
CDR3aa: CASSAPANEQFF

j_gene: TRBJ1-1
v_gene: TRBV7-2
CDR3aa: CASSLNPQQGRTEAFF

j_gene: TRBJ1-5
v_gene: TRBV4-2
CDR3aa: CASSQLGDSPQPQHF